Presented here are 26 T cell receptor beta chains from one specimen sequenced in a study of T cell changes during pregnancy in multiple sclerosis. Sequenced by immunoSEQ multiplex PCR; TCRdb stores in-frame clones only, minus some. The repertoire consists of over 55,000 clones, with almost 90% occurring once and the leading ten covering over 7.5%. The source material was peripheral blood, sampled after pregnancy. These receptors were obtained from a female donor in good health, enrolled as a control in a pregnancy study.

The CDR3 DNA sequence: TGTGCCAGCAGCCCAGGACTAGCGGCCTACAATGAGCAGTTCTTC. This translates into CASSPGLAAYNEQFF. The chain carries TRBV7-9 and TRBJ2-1; 10 nucleotides align to TRBD2. The CDR3 contains 15 residues. Trimming removed 5 bases from V and 2 bases from J; junction bases left unmatched: 3. Germline-derived CDR1 and CDR2 are SEHNR and FQNEAQ (reference sequence).

A few counts support this clone. J is TRBJ1-4 and V is TRBV6-6, with no clear D. Germline assignment: CDR1 MNHNY and CDR2 SVGAGI (reference sequence). Trimming left V 0 bases short and J 12 bases short, with 11 bases between. This CDR3 region has 13 residues. This CDR3 is CASSYSLGSELFF. For the CDR3, the DNA is TGTGCCAGCAGTTACTCGCTGGGCTCGGAACTGTTTTTT.

This chain joins TRBV30 and TRBJ2-1, with TRBD2 as a possible D gene (6 bases). The V end lost 2 bases, the J end lost 10 bases, and 9 bases lay between the germline ends. The CDR3 is 11 residues long. Germline lookup yields CDR1 GTSNPN and CDR2 SVGIG (reference sequence). The CDR3 DNA sequence: TGTGCCTGGAGTCCCCTAGCGGAGCAGTTCTTC. This encodes CAWSPLAEQFF.

The CDR3 DNA reads as TGTGCCAGCAGTCCTAGGACAGGCCCAATGAACACTGAAGCTTTCTTT. Protein sequence: CASSPRTGPMNTEAFF. The chain combines TRBV27 with TRBJ1-1; 7 positions match TRBD1. The length of the CDR3 is 16 residues. Germline V lookup: CDR1 MNHEY, CDR2 SMNVEV (reference sequence). V gave up 5 bases and J gave up 0 bases; unmatched junction bases: 9.

CDR3 DNA: TGTGCCAGCAGCTTGGGGGCGGTGGAGGCCCAGTACTTC. Translation gives CASSLGAVEAQYF. The chain couples TRBV7-6 to TRBJ2-5; tentatively, D is TRBD1 (6 bases). CDR1 is SGHVS and CDR2 is FNYEAQ in the germline V gene. This CDR3 spans 13 amino acids. V shed 3 bases and J shed 9 bases, with 14 bases lying between them.

The chain is built from TRBV27 and TRBJ1-2; the match to TRBD1 covers 7 bases. From germline, CDR1 is MNHEY and CDR2 SMNVEV (reference sequence). V gave up 5 bases and J gave up 5 bases; unmatched junction bases: 2. There are 12 residues in the CDR3. Written as DNA, the CDR3 is TGTGCCAGCAGTCCAGGGGGATATGGCTACACCTTC. Its protein is CASSPGGYGYTF.

V gene TRBV11-2 combines with J gene TRBJ1-1, with D possibly TRBD1 on 5 matching bases. The CDR3 contains 16 residues. V shed 2 bases and J shed 0 bases, with 13 bases lying between them. Per germline, CDR1 SGHAT and CDR2 FQNNGV. CDR3 coding DNA: TGTGCCAGCAGCTTACCAGGAACAGGCATGAACACTGAAGCTTTCTTT. This translates into CASSLPGTGMNTEAFF.

This clone was picked up a small number of times. V gene TRBV18 combines with J gene TRBJ2-1, with 8 bases identical to TRBD1. With V trimmed by 3 bases and J by 4 bases, 2 bases remained unmatched. Germline CDR1 KGHSH, CDR2 LQKENI. This CDR3 has 14 residues. The CDR3 sequence: CASSPGQGYNEQFF. CDR3 nucleotide sequence: TGTGCCAGCTCACCCGGACAGGGTTACAATGAGCAGTTCTTC.

This chain joins TRBV15 and TRBJ2-2; D gene uncertain. Trimming removed 4 bases from V and 7 bases from J, with 10 bases in between. The germline V gene has CDR1 LNHNV and CDR2 YYDKDF (reference sequence). The CDR3 sequence is 13 residues long. CDR3 in amino acids: CATSTRQGGELFF. DNA of the CDR3: TGTGCCACCAGCACCCGACAAGGCGGGGAGCTGTTTTTT. Complete variable domain (other parts from reference TRBV15 and TRBJ2-2): DAMVIQNPRYQVTQFGKPVTLSCSQTLNHNVMYWYQQKSSQAPKLLFHYYDKDFNNEADTPDNFQSRRPNTSFCFLDIRSPGLGDTAMYLCATSTRQGGELFFGEGSRLTVL.

The CDR3 bases are TGTGCCAGCAGCTTAAAGGTGGGCAACTCACCCCTCCACTTT. This codes for CASSLKVGNSPLHF. The chain uses TRBV11-2 and TRBJ1-6; no clear D. The V gene's germline CDR1 is SGHAT and CDR2 FQNNGV. Between the trimmed V and J ends, which lost 2 bases and 10 bases, there was a span of 12 bases. The CDR3 runs 14 residues.

The chain uses TRBV30 and TRBJ2-6; 10 bases are shared with TRBD2. The germline V gene encodes CDR1 GTSNPN and CDR2 SVGIG (reference sequence). The CDR3 length is 13 residues. The DNA for the CDR3 is TGTAGCGGGAGGGTCGGTGGGGCCAACGTCCTGACTTTC. Translating gives CSGRVGGANVLTF.

This clone was observed once. The chain employs TRBV18 and TRBJ2-1; 11 bases align to TRBD1. The germline V gene has CDR1 KGHSH and CDR2 LQKENI. This CDR3 is built from 17 residues. With 0 bases clipped from V and 6 bases from J, the junction kept 7 bases outside the gene matches. The CDR3 nucleotides read TGTGCCAGCTCACCACCGAACCCCGGGACAGGGGGCAATGAGCAGTTCTTC. This codes for CASSPPNPGTGGNEQFF.

The chain joins TRBV12-5 to TRBJ2-5, with TRBD2 matching 7 bases. From germline, CDR1 is LGHNT and CDR2 FRNRAP. The CDR3 sequence is 16 residues long. V lost 0 bases, J lost 1 base, and 5 bases stayed unmatched. The CDR3, as DNA: TGTGCTAGTGGTTTGGTACGGGGGGACGGCCAAGAGACCCAGTACTTC. Amino acid sequence: CASGLVRGDGQETQYF.

V and J are TRBV4-3 and TRBJ2-1, with 9 positions matching TRBD1. Germline CDR1 and CDR2: LGHNA and YSLEER. The CDR3 loop spans 16 amino acids. The ends lost 6 bases at V and 3 bases at J; junction bases unmatched: 9. The DNA for the CDR3 is TGCGCCAGCAGTTTTGGTACGGGACAGGGCTACAATGAGCAGTTCTTC. Protein sequence: CASSFGTGQGYNEQFF.

CDR3: CASSYYSGGSNEQFF. CDR3 nucleotide sequence: TGTGCCAGCAGTTACTACTCGGGGGGTAGCAATGAGCAGTTCTTC. The J gene is TRBJ2-1, the V gene TRBV6-5; 7 bases line up with TRBD2. The CDR3 extends over 15 amino acids. V lost 1 base, J lost 6 bases, and 6 bases stayed unmatched. The germline CDR1 and CDR2 sequences are MNHEY and SVGAGI.

The rearrangement uses TRBV6-1 and TRBJ1-5; 9 bases agree with TRBD1. V lost 3 bases and J lost 2; bases outside the gene matches: 2. The CDR3 consists of 15 residues. From germline, CDR1 is MNHNS and CDR2 SASEGT. CDR3 in amino acids: CASSEDRGGNQPQHF. In nucleotides, the CDR3 is TGTGCCAGCAGTGAGGACAGGGGAGGCAATCAGCCCCAGCATTTT.

V is TRBV28 and J is TRBJ1-3; TRBD1 is a possible D gene (6 bases). V was cut by 6 bases and J by 3 bases, with 12 bases left in between. CDR1 and CDR2 (germline): MDHEN, SYDVKM. The CDR3 extends over 14 amino acids. CDR3 bases: TGTGCCAGCAGAACGAACAGGGTTGGAAACACCATATATTTT. Its translation: CASRTNRVGNTIYF.

The J gene is TRBJ2-2, the V gene TRBV30, with a weak D call TRBD1 (5 bases). This CDR3 has 13 residues. The germline V and J ends were trimmed by 5 bases and 5 bases, with 12 bases remaining between them. Germline V lookup: CDR1 GTSNPN, CDR2 SVGIG (reference sequence). This CDR3 reads CAWDDSGTGELFF. The CDR3 bases are TGTGCCTGGGACGACAGTGGGACCGGGGAGCTGTTTTTT. Full variable domain (rest looked up from reference TRBV30 and TRBJ2-2): SQTIHQWPATLVQPVGSPLSLECTVEGTSNPNLYWYRQAAGRGLQLLFYSVGIGQISSEVPQNLSASRPQDRQFILSSKKLLLSDSGFYLCAWDDSGTGELFFGEGSRLTVL.

The chain carries TRBV6-5 and TRBJ1-1; D is possibly TRBD1 (5 bases). Germline assignment: CDR1 MNHEY and CDR2 SVGAGI. This CDR3 is 12 amino acids long. Trimming removed 7 bases at V and 0 bases at J, with 6 bases between. CDR3 bases: TGTGCCAGCAAGGGGATGAACACTGAAGCTTTCTTT. Its translation: CASKGMNTEAFF.

The V and J genes are TRBV18 and TRBJ1-4, with 8 bases identical to TRBD1. Germline CDR1 KGHSH, CDR2 LQKENI. V dropped 3 bases and J dropped 0; count of bases not matched to a gene: 12. The length of the CDR3 is 19 residues. This chain's CDR3 is CASSPGFGQGTSTNEKLFF. CDR3 coding DNA: TGTGCCAGCTCACCGGGTTTTGGACAGGGAACATCAACTAATGAAAAACTGTTTTTT.

The count of this clone is one. The gene calls are TRBV10-3 and TRBJ1-2; a weak D match, TRBD1 (6 bases). Between the trimmed V and J ends, which lost 8 bases and 3 bases, there was a span of 13 bases. Germline CDR1 and CDR2: ENHRY and SYGVKD. The CDR3 runs to 13 residues. CDR3 in DNA: TGTGCCATCGCACCGGGACAAGACTATGGCTACACCTTC. It encodes CAIAPGQDYGYTF.

The chain couples TRBV18 to TRBJ1-3; D is possibly TRBD1 (5 bases). The ends were cut back, 2 bases at V and 2 bases at J, with 16 bases in the middle. The CDR3 is made up of 17 amino acids. Germline V gene sequence: CDR1 KGHSH, CDR2 LQKENI. The CDR3 DNA is TGTGCCAGCTCACCAGAAGCCGGCGGGGGAACTGGAAACACCATATATTTT. Translating gives CASSPEAGGGTGNTIYF.

V and J are TRBV7-8 and TRBJ2-2; 7 bases are shared with TRBD1. CDR1 is SGHVS and CDR2 is FQNEAQ in the germline V gene. J lost 4 bases, V lost 5 bases, and 7 bases had no gene match. The CDR3 is 15 amino acids. The DNA for the CDR3 is TGTGCCAGCAGCCCCAGGGGGACGCCCACCGGGGAGCTGTTTTTT. As protein: CASSPRGTPTGELFF.

The V gene is TRBV4-3, the J gene TRBJ1-4; 9 bases fit TRBD1. V was clipped by 3 bases and J by 8 bases; unmatched bases: 7. CDR3 length: 15 residues. The germline V gene has CDR1 LGHNA and CDR2 YSLEER. CDR3 protein: CASSQGQGTEEKLFF. For the CDR3, the DNA is TGCGCCAGCAGCCAGGGACAGGGAACGGAGGAAAAACTGTTTTTT.

V and J are TRBV5-6 and TRBJ1-2; the D is unclear. CDR3 length: 15 residues. V lost 4 bases and J lost 3, with 16 bases in between. Germline V lookup: CDR1 SGHDT, CDR2 YYEEEE. Here the CDR3 reads CASSPPRVDYYGYTF. In nucleotides, the CDR3 is TGTGCCAGCAGCCCCCCCCGGGTAGACTACTATGGCTACACCTTC.

The chain has TRBV18 and TRBJ2-7, with a possible D match to TRBD2 (5 bases). The V end was cut by 2 bases, the J end by 2 bases, with 10 bases between. Germline V lookup: CDR1 KGHSH, CDR2 LQKENI. This CDR3 contains 14 residues. The CDR3 here is CASSPTRTAYEQYF. CDR3 coding DNA: TGTGCCAGCTCACCAACTAGAACGGCCTACGAGCAGTACTTC.